The 13 T cell receptor beta chains given below trace back to one sample, sequenced in a study of T cells in Graves' hyperthyroidism and ophthalmopathy. Template material for amplifying TCR beta CDR3 regions consisted of RNA transcripts. First-round RT-PCR with HTBI primers amplified the TCR CDR3 region. TCRdb reprocessed the multiplex PCR reads with MiXCR, giving one entry per CDR3 protein. The data hold 450,000 to 700,000 distinct CDR3 sequences, with about 45% observed a single time. The source material was peripheral blood or thyroid tissue (not recorded which). The receptors were gathered from an adult woman with Graves' disease, either hyperthyroidism or ophthalmopathy (not recorded which).

Note on this clonotype: A read error may explain this, as a much larger clone is one base away. The rearrangement uses TRBV6-6 and TRBJ1-1, with D unclear. CDR3 length: 14 amino acids. From germline, CDR1 is MNHNY and CDR2 SVGAGI (reference sequence). The CDR3 loop is CTSSYRVLNTEAFF. In nucleotides, the CDR3 is TGTACCAGCAGTTACCGGGTCTTGAACACTGAAGCTTTCTTT.

This clonotype occurred a few times. The junction shows a germline mismatch at one end, possibly a read error. V usage is TRBV6-1 and J usage is TRBJ2-7, with D possibly being TRBD1 (6 bases). Germline V gene sequence: CDR1 MNHNS, CDR2 SASEGT. CDR3 size: 15 residues. The CDR3 reads CTSSEVGGSSYEQYF. The CDR3 nucleotides are TGTACCAGCAGTGAAGTAGGGGGAAGCTCCTACGAGCAGTACTTC.

The chain employs TRBV10-2 and TRBJ1-2; D call uncertain. V shed 8 bases and J shed 6 bases, with 10 bases lying between them. Per the germline V gene, CDR1 is WSHSY and CDR2 is SAAADI. The CDR3 spans 11 residues. Written as DNA, the CDR3 is TGCGCCAGCGGGGTGGAAGATGGCTACACCTTC. Translating gives CASGVEDGYTF.

This clonotype was seen ten or more times. J is TRBJ2-7 and V is TRBV11-1; 7 positions match TRBD2. CDR1 is SGHAT and CDR2 is FQDESV in the germline V gene (reference sequence). The V segment lost 5 bases and the J segment 0 bases; nucleotides outside the gene matches: 10. This CDR3 spans 16 amino acids. The CDR3 is CASSPWTSDNSYEQYF. The CDR3 DNA reads TGTGCCAGCAGCCCGTGGACTAGTGACAACTCCTACGAGCAGTACTTC.

The chain has TRBV24-1 and TRBJ1-2; the D is unclear. Trimming took off 3 bases at V and 5 bases at J, with 6 bases between the two ends. The CDR3 runs to 12 residues. Germline CDR1 reads KGHDR; CDR2 reads SFDVKD. The CDR3: CATSDQRYGYTF. The CDR3 DNA follows: TGTGCCACCAGTGATCAGAGATATGGCTACACCTTC.

This sequence joins TRBV4-1 and TRBJ1-5; D remains ambiguous. CDR3 length equals 13 residues. The V gene's germline CDR1 is MGHRA and CDR2 YSYEKL. Trimming stripped 1 base from V and 11 bases from J, with 12 bases between. CDR3 DNA: TGCGCCAGCAGCCAAGGTCGGGCGGGGTCCCAGCATTTT. Protein: CASSQGRAGSQHF.

This sequence joins TRBV10-3 and TRBJ1-2; 10 positions match TRBD1. The CDR3 sequence is 12 residues long. J gave up 6 bases and V 7 bases, and 2 bases lay outside the gene matches. From germline, CDR1 is ENHRY and CDR2 SYGVKD. CDR3 region: CAITGQGDGYTF. CDR3 DNA sequence: TGTGCCATCACCGGACAGGGGGATGGCTACACCTTC.

This chain links TRBV7-6 with TRBJ2-7; no firm D call. CDR3 size: 13 residues. Germline CDR1 is SGHVS and CDR2 is FNYEAQ. V gave up 5 bases and J gave up 7 bases, with 15 bases separating them. The CDR3 nucleotides are TGTGCCAGCAGCACCCGGACCGATTTGGAGCAGTACTTC. It yields the protein CASSTRTDLEQYF.

The genes are TRBV2 and TRBJ1-2; D is unresolved. Germline CDR1 is SNHLY and CDR2 is FYNNEI. This CDR3 has 11 residues. With 4 bases removed from V and 8 bases from J, the gap between germline ends came to 8 bases. The CDR3 region has the DNA TGTGCCAGCAGTGCGGCGCCAGGCTACACCTTC. As protein: CASSAAPGYTF. The whole variable domain, filled in from reference TRBV2 and TRBJ1-2, reads EPEVTQTPSHQVTQMGQEVILRCVPISNHLYFYWYRQILGQKVEFLVSFYNNEISEKSEIFDDQFSVERPDGSNFTLKIRSTKLEDSAMYFCASSAAPGYTFGSGTRLTVV.

The rearrangement links TRBV24-1 to TRBJ1-4; 7 bases match TRBD1. The germline gives CDR1 KGHDR, CDR2 SFDVKD. The CDR3 loop spans 14 amino acids. V was clipped by 6 bases and J by 6 bases; unmatched bases: 6. Here the CDR3 DNA reads TGTGCCACCAGTTTTACAGGGGTGGATGAAAAACTGTTTTTT. Translation: CATSFTGVDEKLFF.

This clonotype was counted a single time. V and J are TRBV7-8 and TRBJ1-6; TRBD1 is a possible D gene (5 bases). Trimming removed 1 base from V and 17 bases from J, with 27 bases in between. Per germline, CDR1 SGHVS and CDR2 FQNEAQ. There are 17 residues in the CDR3. CDR3 in amino acids: CASSLEGIATWDSTFHF. The CDR3 region has the DNA TGTGCCAGCAGCTTAGAGGGGATTGCCACCTGGGATTCAACCTTCCACTTT.

This clonotype was observed a few times. The chain couples TRBV28 to TRBJ2-3; perhaps TRBD2 as D (6 bases). CDR1 is MDHEN, CDR2 SYDVKM, per germline. This CDR3 is 17 amino acids long. Trimming removed 7 bases at V and 8 bases at J, with 28 bases between. DNA for the CDR3: TGTGCCAGCAACCCCCGCTTGGTTGCGGGGCAGACACTTACGCAGTATTTT. Its protein product is CASNPRLVAGQTLTQYF.

V is TRBV2 and J is TRBJ1-1, with D perhaps TRBD1 (5 bases). The CDR3 extends over 16 amino acids. Trimming left V 7 bases short and J 1 base short, with 19 bases between. Looked up from germline, CDR1 is SNHLY and CDR2 is FYNNEI. CDR3 in amino acids: CASKIAMGPENTEAFF. For the CDR3, the DNA is TGTGCCAGCAAAATCGCGATGGGACCTGAGAACACTGAAGCTTTCTTT.